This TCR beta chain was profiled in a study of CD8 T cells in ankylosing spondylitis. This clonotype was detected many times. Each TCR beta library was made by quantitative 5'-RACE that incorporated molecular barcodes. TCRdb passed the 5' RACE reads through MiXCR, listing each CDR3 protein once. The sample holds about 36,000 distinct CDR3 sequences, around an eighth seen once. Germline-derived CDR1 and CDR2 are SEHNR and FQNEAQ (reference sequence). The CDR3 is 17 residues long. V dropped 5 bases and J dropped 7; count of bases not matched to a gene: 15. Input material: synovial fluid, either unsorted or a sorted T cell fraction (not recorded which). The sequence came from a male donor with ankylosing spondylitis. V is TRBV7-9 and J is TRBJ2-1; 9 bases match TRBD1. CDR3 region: CASSVSIRDREENEQFF. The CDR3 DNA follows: TGTGCCAGCAGCGTATCCATTAGGGACAGGGAGGAGAATGAGCAGTTCTTC.